This record concerns one T cell receptor (beta chain) sequence. This receptor's antigen is unknown. Base qualities were left out, and no much larger clone turns up one base away. Spanning cysteine to phenylalanine, the CDR3 consists of 14 amino acids. Only the CDR3 part of the read is kept: 42 bases, read in frame from the first base. The CDR1 and CDR2 encoded by the germline V gene are MNHEY and SVGAGI. The V end loses 2 bases and the J end loses 7 bases, and a stretch of 9 bases separates them. Collaborating institutions collected whole blood in K2EDTA tubes following their own protocols. For TCRbeta analysis, collaborators shipped samples as frozen whole blood, isolated PBMCs, or DNA extracted from either of those sample types. TCRbeta CDR3 regions were amplified from genomic DNA by means of the immunoSEQ Assay, a bias-controlled multiplex PCR. In the authors' own workflow: The number of nucleated cells in each sample was estimated from the amplification of reference gene primers within the assay. To quantify the absolute abundance of each unique TCRbeta CDR3 rearrangement, sequence reads were collapsed and filtered. For each sample, productive Simpson clonality was calculated by taking the square root of Simpson's diversity index across productive rearrangements. TCRdb retrieved this table from immuneACCESS and kept in-frame rearrangements only. Not all clones are present; in checked studies, unresolved V genes account for under half, and no reason is known for the remainder. V and J calls and clone size are those listed in that table; D and trimming were worked out from the DNA. The table for this sample lists roughly 180,000 clones; about 82% of them were counted only once. Roughly 5% of the sample is held by the ten biggest clonotypes.

This record belongs to a study of blood T cell repertoires in COVID-19 (dated by TCRdb to about 2020). General notes on the study: Samples covering the acute and convalescent phases of COVID-19 were provided by collaborators in the United States, Italy and Spain. The material from the prospective study consisted of cDNA or gDNA derived from T cells, B-cell-depleted T cells, or PBMCs. The sample metadata nearly always contained a de-identified subject ID, COVID-19 status, age in years and sex. The repertoires were released in a freely available public database meant as a resource for research on the immune response to SARS-CoV-2. Deeply sampled blood TCRbeta repertoires from subjects exposed to, actively infected with, or recovered from COVID-19 were included in the dataset. HLA class I and class II types, where available, came from metadata supplied by the sample provider rather than from assay-based typing. Samples came from the ongoing ImmuneRACE study (first 160 participants) plus 1,254 subjects from 6 global collaborators.

The study at large found these results: The amount of clinical and demographic metadata varied by source and participant and was provided uncurated.

Sequenced material: peripheral blood. This receptor chain uses TRBV6-5 and TRBJ1-6; matching of 5 bases hints at TRBD1 as the D gene. This clonotype was obtained from a woman in her twenties or thirties with acute or convalescent COVID-19. For the CDR3, the sequence is CASSYGTANSPLHF. The sequence in DNA is TGTGCCAGCAGTTACGGGACTGCAAATTCACCCCTCCACTTT.